The 14 T cell receptor beta chains given below trace back to one sample, sequenced in a study of blood T cells in healthy people across ages. Sample-barcoded 5' priming and a J-beta primer mix drove a second PCR of roughly 6 to 12 cycles. MiXCR, applied by TCRdb to the 5' RACE reads, yields one record per CDR3 protein. Of 980,000 or so distinct CDR3 sequences detected, under 50% appear once; the ten largest clones hold about an eighth. Sequencing input: blood. Every receptor here comes from a man under 40 in good health.

CDR3 DNA sequence: TGTGCCAGCAGCGCCGAACCGGGACCCAACCGCTGGGATACGCAGTATTTT. Protein sequence: CASSAEPGPNRWDTQYF. This sequence joins TRBV9 and TRBJ2-3, with D tentatively TRBD1 or TRBD2 (5 bases each). V dropped 3 bases and J dropped 6 bases, with 23 bases sitting between them. The CDR3 spans 17 residues. Germline V CDR1 and CDR2: SGDLS, YYNGEE.

In DNA, the CDR3 is TGTGCCAGCAGCTTAAGTGTGACAGGGTCGACTCGGGAGCAGTTCTTC. Protein product: CASSLSVTGSTREQFF. The chain couples TRBV7-9 to TRBJ2-1, with 7 bases aligning to TRBD1. CDR1 SEHNR and CDR2 FQNEAQ come from the germline V gene (reference sequence). The CDR3 is 16 amino acids. The V segment lost 2 bases and the J segment 10 bases; nucleotides outside the gene matches: 14.

The V call is TRBV3-1, the J call TRBJ2-2, with D unresolved. The length of the CDR3 is 16 residues. Germline loops: CDR1 LGHDT, CDR2 YNNKEL (reference sequence). Trimming removed 0 bases from V and 0 bases from J, with 8 bases in between. CDR3: CASSQDVVANTGELFF. The CDR3 coding sequence is TGTGCCAGCAGCCAAGATGTCGTTGCGAACACCGGGGAGCTGTTTTTT. The full variable domain, with the rest looked up from reference TRBV3-1 and TRBJ2-2, is DTAVSQTPKYLVTQMGNDKSIKCEQNLGHDTMYWYKQDSKKFLKIMFSYNNKELIINETVPNRFSPKSPDKAHLNLHINSLELGDSAVYFCASSQDVVANTGELFFGEGSRLTVL.

The chain carries TRBV5-1 and TRBJ2-7; D is undetermined. The V end was cut by 4 bases, the J end by 7 bases, with 9 bases between. Germline-derived CDR1 and CDR2 are SGHRS and YFSETQ. The CDR3 loop spans 11 amino acids. CDR3 DNA: TGCGCCAGCAGCGAGCATCTGGAGCAGTACTTC. This encodes CASSEHLEQYF.

The chain carries TRBV14 and TRBJ2-1; D may be TRBD2 (6 bases). The J call may be mistaken, given a closer DNA end match to TRBJ2-7. CDR3 size: 16 residues. Germline V lookup: CDR1 SGHDN, CDR2 FVKESK. This chain's CDR3 is CASSQVVGVDYNEQYF. Here the CDR3 DNA reads TGTGCCAGCAGCCAAGTCGTGGGGGTGGACTACAATGAGCAGTACTTC.

The chain employs TRBV12-3 or TRBV12-4 and TRBJ1-2; TRBD1 might be the D (6 bases). This CDR3 is built from 14 residues. V lost 6 bases to trimming and J lost 8 bases, with 19 bases between them. The CDR3 spells CASSTNRAFGGYTF. The CDR3, as DNA: TGTGCCAGCAGCACTAACAGGGCTTTTGGGGGCTACACCTTC.

This clonotype showed up just a few times. The rearrangement links TRBV6-2 or TRBV6-3 to TRBJ2-5; D may be TRBD1 (5 bases). Per germline, CDR1 MNHEY and CDR2 SVGEGT. This CDR3 contains 13 residues. The V and J ends lost 6 bases and 5 bases respectively, with 13 bases between them. DNA for the CDR3: TGTGCCAGCAGATCAGGGTCGTTGGAGACCCAGTACTTC. Its protein product is CASRSGSLETQYF.

The chain uses TRBV6-1 and TRBJ2-7; TRBD2 aligns across 13 bases. Germline assignment: CDR1 MNHNS and CDR2 SASEGT. Trimming took 4 bases from V and 2 from J; bases not matched to a gene: 2. The CDR3 consists of 15 residues. This chain's CDR3 is CASSAGLAGTYEQYF. The CDR3 DNA follows: TGTGCCAGCAGTGCGGGACTAGCGGGGACCTACGAGCAGTACTTC.

Here the CDR3 reads CASSLVTSGGQKGETQYF. The CDR3 nucleotides read TGTGCCAGCAGCTTAGTTACTAGCGGGGGGCAAAAAGGGGAGACCCAGTACTTC. The gene calls are TRBV7-2 and TRBJ2-7; 12 bases are shared with TRBD2. The J call is in doubt because the DNA end fits TRBJ2-5 better. Germline CDR1 is SGHTA and CDR2 is FQGNSA. This CDR3 has 18 residues.

The V call is TRBV27, the J call TRBJ2-2; 9 bases line up with TRBD1. CDR3 length: 17 residues. Trimming cost V 4 bases and J 3 bases; bases outside gene matches: 9. CDR1 MNHEY and CDR2 SMNVEV come from the germline V gene (reference sequence). The CDR3 is CASSSLTGTGYTGELFF. CDR3 DNA: TGTGCCAGCAGTTCATTGACCGGGACAGGGTACACCGGGGAGCTGTTTTTT.

This sequence joins TRBV5-1 and TRBJ2-1; 8 nucleotides match TRBD2. The length of the CDR3 is 18 residues. CDR1 and CDR2 from the germline V gene are SGHRS and YFSETQ. The junction had 10 bases not matched to a gene; V was cut back by 2 bases and J by 0 bases. The chain's CDR3 is CASSLMGRGGHSYNEQFF. As DNA, the CDR3 is TGCGCCAGCAGCTTAATGGGACGCGGGGGGCACTCCTACAATGAGCAGTTCTTC.

V usage is TRBV2 and J usage is TRBJ1-1, with a possible D match to TRBD1 (6 bases). Germline V lookup: CDR1 SNHLY, CDR2 FYNNEI. CDR3 length equals 17 residues. The V end was cut by 4 bases, the J end by 0 bases, with 18 bases between. The CDR3 is CASSVGGGSNMNTEAFF. The CDR3 region has the DNA TGTGCCAGCAGTGTAGGGGGAGGGTCTAACATGAACACTGAAGCTTTCTTT.

The rearrangement uses TRBV14 and TRBJ1-2; D remains unclear. V lost 10 bases and J lost 2, with 8 bases in between. This CDR3 spans 11 amino acids. Germline V gene lookup returns CDR1 SGHDN and CDR2 FVKESK. The CDR3 region has the DNA TGTGCCACCTCGGACAACTATGGCTACACCTTC. Protein: CATSDNYGYTF.

The J gene is TRBJ1-2, the V gene TRBV5-1, with D possibly TRBD1 on 5 matching bases. V shed 0 bases and J shed 0 bases, with 12 bases lying between them. The V gene's germline CDR1 is SGHRS and CDR2 YFSETQ. The CDR3 loop spans 16 amino acids. The CDR3 DNA follows: TGCGCCAGCAGCTTGGCCGGGGCAGTCGCTAACTATGGCTACACCTTC. Protein product: CASSLAGAVANYGYTF.